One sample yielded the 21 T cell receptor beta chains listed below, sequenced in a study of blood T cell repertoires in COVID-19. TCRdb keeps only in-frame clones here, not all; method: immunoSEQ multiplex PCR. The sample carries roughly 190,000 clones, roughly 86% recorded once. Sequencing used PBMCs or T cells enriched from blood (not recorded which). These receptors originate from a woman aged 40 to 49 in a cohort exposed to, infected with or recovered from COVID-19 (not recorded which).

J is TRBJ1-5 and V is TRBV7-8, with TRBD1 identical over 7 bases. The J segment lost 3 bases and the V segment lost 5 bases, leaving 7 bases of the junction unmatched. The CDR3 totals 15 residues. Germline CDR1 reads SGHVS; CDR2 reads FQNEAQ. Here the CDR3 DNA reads TGTGCCAGCAGCCGGGACAGAGGGTACAATCAGCCCCAGCATTTT. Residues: CASSRDRGYNQPQHF. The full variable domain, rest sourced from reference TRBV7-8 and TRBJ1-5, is GAGVSQSPRYKVAKRGQDVALRCDPISGHVSLFWYQQALGQGPEFLTYFQNEAQLDKSGLPSDRFFAERPEGSVSTLKIQRTQQEDSAVYLCASSRDRGYNQPQHFGDGTRLSIL.

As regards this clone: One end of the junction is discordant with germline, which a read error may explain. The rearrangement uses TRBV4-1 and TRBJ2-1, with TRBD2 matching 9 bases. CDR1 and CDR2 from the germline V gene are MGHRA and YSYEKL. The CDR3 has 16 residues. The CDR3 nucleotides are TGCGCCAGCCGCCAAAGGGTACTAGCGGGCCACTCAGAGCAGTTCTTC. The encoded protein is CASRQRVLAGHSEQFF.

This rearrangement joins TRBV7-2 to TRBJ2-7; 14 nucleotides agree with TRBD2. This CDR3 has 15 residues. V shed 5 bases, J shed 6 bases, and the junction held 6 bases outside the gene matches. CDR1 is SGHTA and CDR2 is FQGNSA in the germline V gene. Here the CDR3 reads CASSGTSGSPFEQYF. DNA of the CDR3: TGTGCCAGCAGCGGGACTAGCGGGAGCCCCTTCGAGCAGTACTTC. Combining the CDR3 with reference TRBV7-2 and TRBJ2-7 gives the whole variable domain GAGVSQSPSNKVTEKGKDVELRCDPISGHTALYWYRQSLGQGLEFLIYFQGNSAPDKSGLPSDRFSAERTGGSVSTLTIQRTQQEDSAVYLCASSGTSGSPFEQYFGPGTRLTVT.

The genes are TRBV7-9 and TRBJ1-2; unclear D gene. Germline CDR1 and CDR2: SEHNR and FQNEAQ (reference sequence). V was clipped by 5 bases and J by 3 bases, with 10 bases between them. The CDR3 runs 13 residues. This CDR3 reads CASSDRNYYGYTF. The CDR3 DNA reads TGTGCCAGCAGCGATAGAAACTACTATGGCTACACCTTC.

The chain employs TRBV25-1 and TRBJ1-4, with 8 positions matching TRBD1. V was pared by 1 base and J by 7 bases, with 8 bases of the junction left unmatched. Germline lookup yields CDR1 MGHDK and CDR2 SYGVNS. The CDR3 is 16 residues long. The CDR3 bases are TGTGCCAGCAGTGAATCGAAGGGACAGGACGGTGAAAAACTGTTTTTT. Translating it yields CASSESKGQDGEKLFF.

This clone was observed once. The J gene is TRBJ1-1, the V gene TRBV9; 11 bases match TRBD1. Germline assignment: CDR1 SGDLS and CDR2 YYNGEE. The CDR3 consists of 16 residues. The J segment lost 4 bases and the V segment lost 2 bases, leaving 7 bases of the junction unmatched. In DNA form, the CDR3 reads TGTGCCAGCAGCGTCGGACAGGGGGCGCTTGTCACTGAAGCTTTCTTT. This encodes CASSVGQGALVTEAFF.

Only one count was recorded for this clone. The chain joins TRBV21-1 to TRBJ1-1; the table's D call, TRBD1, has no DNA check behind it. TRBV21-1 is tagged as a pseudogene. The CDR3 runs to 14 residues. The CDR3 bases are TGTGCCAGCAGCTTTCGACAGATGAACACTGAAGCTTTCTTT. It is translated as CASSFRQMNTEAFF.

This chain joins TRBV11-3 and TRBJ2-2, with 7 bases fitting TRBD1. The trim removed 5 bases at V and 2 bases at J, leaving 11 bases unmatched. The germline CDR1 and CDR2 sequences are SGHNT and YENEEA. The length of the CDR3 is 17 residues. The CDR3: CASSNRWGTANTGELFF. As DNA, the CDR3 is TGTGCCAGCAGCAACAGATGGGGGACAGCTAACACCGGGGAGCTGTTTTTT. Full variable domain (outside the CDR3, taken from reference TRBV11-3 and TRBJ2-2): EAGVVQSPRYKIIEKKQPVAFWCNPISGHNTLYWYLQNLGQGPELLIRYENEEAVDDSQLPKDRFSAERLKGVDSTLKIQPAELGDSAVYLCASSNRWGTANTGELFFGEGSRLTVL.

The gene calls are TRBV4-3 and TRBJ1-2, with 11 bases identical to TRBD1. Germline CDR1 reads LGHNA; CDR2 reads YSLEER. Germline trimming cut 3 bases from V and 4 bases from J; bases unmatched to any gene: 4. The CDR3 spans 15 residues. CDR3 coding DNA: TGCGCCAGCAGCCACGGACAGGGGGCTCTCTATGGCTACACCTTC. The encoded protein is CASSHGQGALYGYTF.

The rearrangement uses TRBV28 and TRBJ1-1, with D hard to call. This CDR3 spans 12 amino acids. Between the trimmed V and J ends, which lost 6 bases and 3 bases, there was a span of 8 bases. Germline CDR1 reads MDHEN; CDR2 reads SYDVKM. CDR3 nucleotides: TGTGCCAGCAGGGAGTGGGACACTGAAGCTTTCTTT. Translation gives CASREWDTEAFF. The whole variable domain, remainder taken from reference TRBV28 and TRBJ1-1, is DVKVTQSSRYLVKRTGEKVFLECVQDMDHENMFWYRQDPGLGLRLIYFSYDVKMKEKGDIPEGYSVSREKKERFSLILESASTNQTSMYLCASREWDTEAFFGQGTRLTVV.

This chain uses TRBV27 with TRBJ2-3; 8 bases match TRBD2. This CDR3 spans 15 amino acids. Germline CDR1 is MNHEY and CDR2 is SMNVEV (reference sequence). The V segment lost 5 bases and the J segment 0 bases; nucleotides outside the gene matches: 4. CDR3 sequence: CASSALAGSTDTQYF. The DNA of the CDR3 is TGTGCCAGCAGTGCTCTAGCGGGTAGCACAGATACGCAGTATTTT.

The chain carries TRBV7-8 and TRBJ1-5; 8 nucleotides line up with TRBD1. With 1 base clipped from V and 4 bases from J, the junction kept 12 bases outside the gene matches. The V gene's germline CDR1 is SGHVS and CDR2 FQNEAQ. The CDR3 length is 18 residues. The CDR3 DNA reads TGTGCCAGCAGCTTAGAGGCGGCGGGGTACAGGGGGAATCAGCCCCAGCATTTT. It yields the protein CASSLEAAGYRGNQPQHF.

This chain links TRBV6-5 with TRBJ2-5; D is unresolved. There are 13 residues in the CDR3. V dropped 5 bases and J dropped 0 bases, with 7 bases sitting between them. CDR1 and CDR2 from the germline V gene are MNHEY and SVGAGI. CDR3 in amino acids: CASSRGHQETQYF. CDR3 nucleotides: TGTGCCAGCAGTCGTGGCCACCAAGAGACCCAGTACTTC.

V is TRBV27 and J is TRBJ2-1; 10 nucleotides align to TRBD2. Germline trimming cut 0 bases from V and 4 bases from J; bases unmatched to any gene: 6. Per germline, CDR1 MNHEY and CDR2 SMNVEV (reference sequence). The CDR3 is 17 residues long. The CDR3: CASSLSLLLAGYNEQFF. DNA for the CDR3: TGTGCCAGCAGTTTATCGCTCTTACTAGCGGGGTACAATGAGCAGTTCTTC.

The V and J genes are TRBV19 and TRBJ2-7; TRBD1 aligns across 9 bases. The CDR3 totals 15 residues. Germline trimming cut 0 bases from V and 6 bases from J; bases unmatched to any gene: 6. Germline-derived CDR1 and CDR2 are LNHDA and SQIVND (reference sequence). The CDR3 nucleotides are TGTGCCAGTAGTATAGATACGACAGGGGGAGGCGAGCAGTACTTC. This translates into CASSIDTTGGGEQYF.

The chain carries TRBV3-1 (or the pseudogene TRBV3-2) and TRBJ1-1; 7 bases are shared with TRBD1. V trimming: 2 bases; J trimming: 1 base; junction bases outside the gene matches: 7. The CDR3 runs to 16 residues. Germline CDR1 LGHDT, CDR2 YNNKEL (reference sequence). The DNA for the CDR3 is TGTGCCAGCAGCCAAACCCCAGGGGGTGGGAACACTGAAGCTTTCTTT. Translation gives CASSQTPGGGNTEAFF.

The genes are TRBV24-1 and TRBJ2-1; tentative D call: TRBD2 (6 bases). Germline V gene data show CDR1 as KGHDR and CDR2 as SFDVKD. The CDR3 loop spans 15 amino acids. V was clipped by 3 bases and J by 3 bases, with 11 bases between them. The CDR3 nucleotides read TGTGCCACCAGTGATCCCGTCGGGGGCTACAATGAGCAGTTCTTC. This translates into CATSDPVGGYNEQFF.

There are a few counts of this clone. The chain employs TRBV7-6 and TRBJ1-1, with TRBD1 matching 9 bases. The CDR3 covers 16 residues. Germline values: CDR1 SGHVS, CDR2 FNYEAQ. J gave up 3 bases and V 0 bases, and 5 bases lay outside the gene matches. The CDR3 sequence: CASSLAPTGGYTEAFF. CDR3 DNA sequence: TGTGCCAGCAGCTTAGCACCGACAGGGGGTTACACTGAAGCTTTCTTT.

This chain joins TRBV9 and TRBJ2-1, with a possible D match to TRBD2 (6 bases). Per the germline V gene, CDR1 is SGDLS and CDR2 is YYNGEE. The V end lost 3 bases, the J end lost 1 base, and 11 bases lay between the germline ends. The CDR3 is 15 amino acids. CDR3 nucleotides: TGTGCCAGCAGCGCCTACGGGAGATCCTACAATGAGCAGTTCTTC. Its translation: CASSAYGRSYNEQFF.

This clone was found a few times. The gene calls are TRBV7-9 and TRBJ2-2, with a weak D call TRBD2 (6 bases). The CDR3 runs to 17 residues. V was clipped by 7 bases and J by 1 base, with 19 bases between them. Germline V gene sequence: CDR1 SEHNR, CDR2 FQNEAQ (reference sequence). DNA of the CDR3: TGTGCCAGCAAACCGCCACGGGGGACCAAGAACACCGGGGAGCTGTTTTTT. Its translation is CASKPPRGTKNTGELFF.

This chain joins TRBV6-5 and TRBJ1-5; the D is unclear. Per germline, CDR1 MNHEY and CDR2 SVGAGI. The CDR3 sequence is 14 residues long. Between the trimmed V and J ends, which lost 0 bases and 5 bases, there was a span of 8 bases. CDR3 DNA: TGTGCCAGCAGTTACTCGCGGGGTTATCAGCCCCAGCATTTT. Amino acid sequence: CASSYSRGYQPQHF.